The rows below give T cell receptor beta chains drawn from one sample of a study of T cell repertoires in cytomegalovirus infection. MiXCR, applied by TCRdb to the reads, yields one record per CDR3 protein. The data show around 740,000 distinct CDR3 sequences, 35% to 45% seen once. Specimen: PBMCs. These TCRs come from a human donor in good health (CMV status not recorded). Some clones in this sample may be carry-over from other donors' samples. CDR3s include the opening cysteine and the closing phenylalanine or tryptophan. D genes are given only for firm matches. Clone size is shown for a subset of rows, as once, few, many or a class of expanded clone.

length,D,J,size,V,DNA,CDR3
12,NA,TRBJ2-2,many,TRBV7-6,TGTGCCAGCACCCATCGGCCCGGGGAGCTGTTTTTT,CASTHRPGELFF
15,TRBD2,TRBJ2-1,NA,TRBV24-1,TGTGCCACCAGTGAAATAGCGGGAGACTACAATGAGCAGTTCTTC,CATSEIAGDYNEQFF
15,NA,TRBJ1-2,few,TRBV6-5,TGTGCCAGCAGTTACTCGAGACAGGCTAACTATGGCTACACCTTC,CASSYSRQANYGYTF
16,TRBD2,TRBJ2-1,NA,TRBV28,TGTGCCAGCAGTTTTCTGGCGGGAGTAGCCTACAATGAGCAGTTCTTC,CASSFLAGVAYNEQFF
12,NA,TRBJ2-7,NA,TRBV10-3,TGTGCCATCAGTGTCATGGCCTACGAGCAGTACTTC,CAISVMAYEQYF
13,NA,TRBJ1-4,many,TRBV7-6,TGTGCCAGCAGCTTAGGACCAAATGAAAAACTGTTTTTT,CASSLGPNEKLFF
17,NA,TRBJ2-7,NA,TRBV28,TGTGCCAGCAGCCGCCAGGCCGGGACCGCGTCCTCCTACGAGCAGTACTTC,CASSRQAGTASSYEQYF
13,NA,TRBJ2-5,NA,TRBV5-1,TGCGCCAGCGCCCAGGTTTTGGGAGAGACCCAGTACTTC,CASAQVLGETQYF
15,NA,TRBJ1-1,NA,TRBV19,TGTGCCAGTAGTAGAGACCGGGGGGGGAACACTGAAGCTTTCTTT,CASSRDRGGNTEAFF
13,NA,TRBJ1-4,NA,TRBV6-6,TGTGCCAGCAGCAGGACAGATAGGGAAAAACTGTTTTTT,CASSRTDREKLFF
15,TRBD2,TRBJ2-1,NA,TRBV6-1,TGTGCCAGCAGCGGTAGCGGGATGGTTAACAATGAGCAGTTCTTC,CASSGSGMVNNEQFF
13,NA,TRBJ2-7,many,TRBV12-3/TRBV12-4,TGTGCCAGCAGTTTAGTGGAGGTGGGGGAGCAGTACTTC,CASSLVEVGEQYF
18,TRBD1,TRBJ2-4,few,TRBV7-9,TGTGCCAGCAGCCTCCCATCCGGGACAGGGGAGTCCAAAAACATTCAGTACTTC,CASSLPSGTGESKNIQYF
14,TRBD1,TRBJ1-1,NA,TRBV7-9,TGTGCCAGCAGCTTGCCCGGGACAGGGTACGGCGCTTTCTTT,CASSLPGTGYGAFF
13,NA,TRBJ2-1,many,TRBV12-3/TRBV12-4,TGTGCCAGCAGTCCGCCAGGGATCAATGAGCAGTTCTTC,CASSPPGINEQFF
16,TRBD1,TRBJ2-3,NA,TRBV18,TGTGCCAGCTCACCACCGGGACAGGGTAGCCCAGATACGCAGTATTTT,CASSPPGQGSPDTQYF
18,TRBD2,TRBJ2-1,few,TRBV7-3,TGTGCCAGCAGCTCCCCCGAAGTTCCTAGCGGGGGAAAAGATGAGCAGTTCTTC,CASSSPEVPSGGKDEQFF
14,NA,TRBJ1-2,NA,TRBV25-1,TGTGCCAGCAGTGCCTCCGGATATAACTATGGCTACACCTTC,CASSASGYNYGYTF
17,TRBD1,TRBJ1-1,NA,TRBV27,TGTGCCAGCAGTTTACGTCCTAATACAGGGGTAGTGACTGAAGCTTTCTTT,CASSLRPNTGVVTEAFF
15,NA,TRBJ2-1,NA,TRBV7-9,TGTGCCAGCAGCTTAGGGACAGATCGCTACAATGAGCAGTTCTTC,CASSLGTDRYNEQFF
17,TRBD1,TRBJ1-5,NA,TRBV19,TGTGCCAGCTCCGGGACAGGCTATGGGCGGGTCAATCAGCCCCAGCATTTT,CASSGTGYGRVNQPQHF
15,NA,TRBJ2-3,NA,TRBV5-1,TGCGCCAGCAGCTCTCGGGACTTAATCACAGATACGCAGTATTTT,CASSSRDLITDTQYF
15,NA,TRBJ1-1,NA,TRBV19,TGTGCCAGTAGTACCGGCGGGGGTAAGGACACTGAAGCTTTCTTT,CASSTGGGKDTEAFF
13,NA,TRBJ1-1,NA,TRBV29-1,TGCAGCGCCCCCCGGGGGGGGAACACTGAAGCTTTCTTT,CSAPRGGNTEAFF